Listed below are T cell receptor beta chains from one sample, sequenced in a study of shared clonotypes between healthy human individuals. This table comes from immunoSEQ multiplex PCR, and its TCRdb copy is limited to in-frame clones, with some not included. The sample lists fewer than 550,000 clones, about three quarters occurring once. Sequencing used PBMCs. Receptors originate from a middle-aged woman in good health. Some clones in this sample may be carry-over from other donors' samples. CDR3s include the opening cysteine and the closing phenylalanine or tryptophan. D genes are given only for firm matches. Rows give clone size only sometimes, using once, few, many, or a class for an expanded clone.

NA	NA	TRBV6-1	TRBJ2-2	CASSEIYFTGELFF	TGTGCCAGCAGTGAAATCTACTTCACCGGGGAGCTGTTTTTT
NA	once	TRBV5-4	TRBJ1-4	CASSLMAANEKLFF	TGTGCCAGCAGCTTGATGGCCGCGAATGAAAAACTGTTTTTT
TRBD2	NA	TRBV30	TRBJ2-7	CAWSPGLAGGYEQYF	TGTGCCTGGAGCCCGGGACTAGCGGGAGGGTACGAGCAGTACTTC
NA	NA	TRBV4-3	TRBJ2-6	CASSQDSPGSGANVLTF	TGCGCCAGCAGCCAAGATTCCCCAGGCTCTGGGGCCAACGTCCTGACTTTC
NA	NA	TRBV21-1	TRBJ1-4	CASSKGPGGEKLFF	TGTGCCAGCAGCAAAGGGCCAGGGGGGGAAAAACTGTTTTTT
TRBD1	few	TRBV28	TRBJ2-1	CASRRTGAYNEQFF	TGTGCCAGCCGCAGGACAGGGGCCTACAATGAGCAGTTCTTC
TRBD2	NA	TRBV29-1	TRBJ2-1	CSVEERLAGKEQFF	TGCAGCGTTGAAGAGCGACTAGCGGGAAAAGAGCAGTTCTTC
NA	once	TRBV5-6	TRBJ1-1	CASSLRGTSTEAFF	TGTGCCAGCAGCTTGCGGGGGACTTCCACTGAAGCTTTCTTT
NA	NA	TRBV18	TRBJ2-6	CASSQLGGAGANVLTF	TGTGCCAGCTCCCAACTGGGGGGAGCTGGGGCCAACGTCCTGACTTTC
TRBD2	NA	TRBV10-3	TRBJ2-3	CAISGLAGTVDTQYF	TGTGCCATCAGCGGACTAGCGGGAACAGTGGATACGCAGTATTTT
TRBD1	NA	TRBV9	TRBJ2-7	CASSVQGASYEQYF	TGTGCCAGCAGCGTACAGGGGGCAAGCTACGAGCAGTACTTC
TRBD2	NA	TRBV7-2	TRBJ2-7	CASRTRTRGSYEQYF	TGTGCCAGCAGAACCAGGACTAGAGGTTCCTACGAGCAGTACTTC
NA	NA	TRBV7-3	TRBJ1-2	CASSLGQHYGYTF	TGTGCCAGCAGCCTAGGACAACACTATGGCTACACCTTC
TRBD2	NA	TRBV4-1	TRBJ2-1	CASSPIVTSGSENEQFF	TGCGCCAGCAGCCCCATTGTAACTAGCGGGAGTGAGAATGAGCAGTTCTTC
NA	NA	TRBV5-6	TRBJ2-1	CASSPVGRYGNNEQFF	TGTGCCAGCAGCCCCGTGGGTCGATACGGGAACAATGAGCAGTTCTTC
NA	NA	TRBV7-6	TRBJ1-1	CASSLLVNREAFF	TGTGCCAGCAGCTTACTGGTAAACCGGGAAGCTTTCTTT
NA	NA	TRBV18	TRBJ2-7	CASSLNLDEQYF	TGTGCCAGCTCCCTAAATTTGGACGAGCAGTACTTC
NA	NA	TRBV9	TRBJ2-5	CASSVGQVVQETQYF	TGTGCCAGCAGCGTAGGTCAGGTGGTTCAAGAGACCCAGTACTTC
NA	NA	TRBV29-1	TRBJ2-5	CSVATGQFQETQYF	TGCAGCGTAGCCACCGGACAGTTCCAAGAGACCCAGTACTTC
NA	NA	TRBV7-2	TRBJ2-2	CASSSPKIRTGELFF	TGTGCCAGCAGTTCCCCCAAAATAAGGACCGGGGAGCTGTTTTTT
NA	NA	TRBV5-1	TRBJ2-5	CASSLAGGETQYF	TGCGCCAGCAGCTTGGCCGGAGGTGAGACCCAGTACTTC
TRBD2	NA	TRBV11-1	TRBJ2-1	CASSFTGTSGYNEQFF	TGTGCCAGCAGCTTTACCGGGACTAGCGGTTACAATGAGCAGTTCTTC
NA	once	TRBV30	TRBJ2-2	CAWSGGPNTGELFF	TGTGCCTGGAGTGGGGGACCAAATACCGGGGAGCTGTTTTTT
NA	NA	TRBV27	TRBJ2-3	CASSSLDTQYF	TGTGCCAGCAGTTCGTTAGATACGCAGTATTTT
TRBD1	NA	TRBV5-1	TRBJ1-1	CASSSTGWENTEAFF	TGCGCCAGCAGCTCGACAGGGTGGGAGAACACTGAAGCTTTCTTT
NA	NA	TRBV30	TRBJ2-1	CAGARRDEQFF	TGTGCCGGGGCCCGACGGGATGAGCAGTTCTTC
NA	NA	TRBV21-1	TRBJ2-2	CASWTGVNTGELFF	TGTGCCAGTTGGACAGGGGTTAACACCGGGGAGCTGTTTTTT
NA	NA	TRBV6-1	TRBJ2-5	CASSEVSLYRETQYF	TGTGCCAGCAGTGAAGTATCACTGTATAGGGAGACCCAGTACTTC
TRBD1	NA	TRBV2	TRBJ1-1	CASSERDRSPPAFF	TGTGCCAGCAGTGAAAGGGACAGGTCACCCCCGGCTTTCTTT
TRBD1	NA	TRBV6-1	TRBJ2-3	CASIQGARATDTQYF	TGTGCCAGCATCCAGGGGGCCCGGGCCACAGATACGCAGTATTTT
TRBD2	NA	TRBV28	TRBJ2-1	CASSPLAGAYNEQFF	TGTGCCAGCAGTCCCCTAGCGGGAGCTTACAATGAGCAGTTCTTC
TRBD2	NA	TRBV27	TRBJ2-2	CASSLDGGRGNTGELFF	TGTGCCAGCAGTCTTGACGGCGGGAGAGGGAACACCGGGGAGCTGTTTTTT
NA	NA	TRBV7-9	TRBJ2-2	CASSTGWSNTGELFF	TGTGCCAGCAGCACGGGGTGGTCGAACACCGGGGAGCTGTTTTTT
NA	NA	TRBV21-1	TRBJ2-2	CASSNKEGLEGTGELFF	TGTGCCAGCAGCAATAAAGAGGGACTAGAGGGCACCGGGGAGCTGTTTTTT
TRBD2	NA	TRBV30	TRBJ2-1	CAWSVSGTSNEQFF	TGTGCCTGGAGTGTATCCGGGACTAGCAATGAGCAGTTCTTC
NA	NA	TRBV6-5	TRBJ2-7	CASSVGGGRYEQYF	TGTGCCAGCAGTGTCGGTGGGGGCCGGTACGAGCAGTACTTC
NA	NA	TRBV30	TRBJ1-3	CAWGRVGSGNTIYF	TGTGCCTGGGGTCGGGTTGGCTCTGGAAACACCATATATTTT
NA	NA	TRBV29-1	TRBJ2-7	CSVEDSREQYF	TGCAGCGTTGAAGACAGTCGCGAGCAGTACTTC
TRBD1	NA	TRBV19	TRBJ2-3	CASSPGQGNPDTQYF	TGTGCCAGTAGTCCCGGACAGGGGAACCCAGATACGCAGTATTTT
TRBD1	NA	TRBV28	TRBJ1-6	CASSSPPGQGSPLHF	TGTGCCAGCAGTTCCCCACCGGGACAGGGCTCACCCCTCCACTTT
NA	NA	TRBV13	TRBJ2-3	CASSLVHLTGTDTQYF	TGCGCCAGCAGCTTAGTTCACTTAACGGGCACAGATACGCAGTATTTT
NA	NA	TRBV5-4	TRBJ1-1	CASSWGGAFMNTEAFF	TGTGCCAGCAGCTGGGGAGGGGCCTTCATGAACACTGAAGCTTTCTTT
NA	NA	TRBV27	TRBJ2-7	CASKLRVGTSYEQYF	TGTGCCAGCAAGTTACGTGTGGGGACATCCTACGAGCAGTACTTC
TRBD1	once	TRBV5-1	TRBJ2-7	CASSLQGADTVEQYF	TGCGCCAGCAGCTTACAGGGGGCGGATACGGTCGAGCAGTACTTC
NA	few	TRBV15	TRBJ1-5	CATSRDRRGAGEGNSNQPQHF	TGTGCCACCAGCAGAGATCGAAGAGGAGCAGGGGAGGGAAATAGCAATCAGCCCCAGCATTTT
NA	NA	TRBV30	TRBJ1-3	CAWSVGGSGNTIYF	TGTGCCTGGAGTGTCGGGGGTAGTGGAAACACCATATATTTT
TRBD1	once	TRBV10-3	TRBJ1-1	CAISGTGEVNTEAFF	TGTGCCATCAGTGGGACAGGGGAGGTGAACACTGAAGCTTTCTTT
NA	NA	TRBV28	TRBJ1-1	CASSLSGGFTEAFF	TGTGCCAGCAGTTTATCCGGGGGCTTCACTGAAGCTTTCTTT
NA	NA	TRBV28	TRBJ1-1	CASSPPNSYPGTEAFF	TGTGCCAGCAGCCCACCTAACAGCTACCCTGGCACTGAAGCTTTCTTT
TRBD2	NA	TRBV6-6	TRBJ2-1	CASSYGLADYNEQFF	TGTGCCAGCAGTTACGGGCTAGCGGACTACAATGAGCAGTTCTTC
NA	NA	TRBV28	TRBJ1-2	CASTPGGGWGYTF	TGTGCCAGCACCCCTGGGGGGGGCTGGGGCTACACCTTC